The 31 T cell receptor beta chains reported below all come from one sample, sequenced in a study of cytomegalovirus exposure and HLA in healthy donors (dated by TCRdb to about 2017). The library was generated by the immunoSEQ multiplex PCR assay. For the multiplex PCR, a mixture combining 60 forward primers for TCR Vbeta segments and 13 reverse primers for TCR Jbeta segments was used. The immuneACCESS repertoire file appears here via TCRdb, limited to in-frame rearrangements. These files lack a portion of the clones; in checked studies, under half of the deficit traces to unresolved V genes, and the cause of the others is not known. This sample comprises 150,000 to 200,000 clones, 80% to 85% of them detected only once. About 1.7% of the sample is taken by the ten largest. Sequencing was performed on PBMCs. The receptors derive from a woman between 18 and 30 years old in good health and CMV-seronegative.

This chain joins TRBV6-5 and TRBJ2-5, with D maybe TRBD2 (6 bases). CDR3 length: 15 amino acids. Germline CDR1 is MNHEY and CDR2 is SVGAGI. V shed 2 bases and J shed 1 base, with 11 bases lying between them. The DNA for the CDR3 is TGTGCCAGCAGTTACACGGGAGCTTTCCAAGAGACCCAGTACTTC. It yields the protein CASSYTGAFQETQYF.

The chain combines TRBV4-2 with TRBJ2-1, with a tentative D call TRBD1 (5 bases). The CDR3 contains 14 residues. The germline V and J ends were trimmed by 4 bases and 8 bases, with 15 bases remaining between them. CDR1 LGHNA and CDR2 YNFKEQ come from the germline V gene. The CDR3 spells CASSLPGRADEQFF. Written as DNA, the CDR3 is TGTGCCAGCAGCCTACCTGGCAGGGCGGATGAGCAGTTCTTC.

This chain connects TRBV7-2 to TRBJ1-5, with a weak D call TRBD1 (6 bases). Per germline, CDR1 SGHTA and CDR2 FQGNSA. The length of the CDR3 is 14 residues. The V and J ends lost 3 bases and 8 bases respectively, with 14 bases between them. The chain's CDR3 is CASSLTQGMEPQHF. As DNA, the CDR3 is TGTGCCAGCAGCTTGACGCAGGGGATGGAGCCCCAGCATTTT.

CDR3: CASSLVAGSYNEQFF. As DNA, the CDR3 is TGTGCCAGCAGCTTGGTAGCGGGGTCCTACAATGAGCAGTTCTTC. The chain recombines TRBV5-5 with TRBJ2-1; TRBD2 matches 8 bases. This CDR3 comprises 15 residues. V was clipped by 0 bases and J by 1 base; unmatched bases: 0. Germline CDR1 SGHKS, CDR2 YYEKEE (reference sequence).

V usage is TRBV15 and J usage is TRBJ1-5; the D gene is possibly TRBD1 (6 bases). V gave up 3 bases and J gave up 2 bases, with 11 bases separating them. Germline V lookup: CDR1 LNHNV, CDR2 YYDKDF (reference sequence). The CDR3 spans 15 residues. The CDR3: CATSRTKGGNQPQHF. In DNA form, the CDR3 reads TGTGCCACCAGCAGGACCAAGGGGGGCAATCAGCCCCAGCATTTT. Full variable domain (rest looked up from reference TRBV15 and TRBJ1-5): DAMVIQNPRYQVTQFGKPVTLSCSQTLNHNVMYWYQQKSSQAPKLLFHYYDKDFNNEADTPDNFQSRRPNTSFCFLDIRSPGLGDTAMYLCATSRTKGGNQPQHFGDGTRLSIL.

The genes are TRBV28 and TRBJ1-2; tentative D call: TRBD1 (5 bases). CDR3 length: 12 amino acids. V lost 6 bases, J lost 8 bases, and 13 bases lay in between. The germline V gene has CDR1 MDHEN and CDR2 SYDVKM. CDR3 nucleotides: TGTGCCAGCAGCCGAACAGGTCGGGGCTACACCTTC. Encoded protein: CASSRTGRGYTF.

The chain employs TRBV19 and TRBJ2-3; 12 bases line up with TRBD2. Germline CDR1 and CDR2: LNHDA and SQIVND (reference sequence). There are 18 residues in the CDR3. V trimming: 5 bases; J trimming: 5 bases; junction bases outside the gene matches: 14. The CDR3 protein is CASSPGEASGRAGDTQYF. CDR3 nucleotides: TGTGCCAGTAGTCCCGGGGAGGCTAGCGGGAGGGCCGGAGATACGCAGTATTTT.

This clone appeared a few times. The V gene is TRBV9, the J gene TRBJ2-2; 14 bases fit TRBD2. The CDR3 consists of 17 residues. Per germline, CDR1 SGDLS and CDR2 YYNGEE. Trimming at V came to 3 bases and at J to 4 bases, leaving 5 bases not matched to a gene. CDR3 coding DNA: TGTGCCAGCAGCGCGGGACTAGCGGGAGTTGGCACCGGGGAGCTGTTTTTT. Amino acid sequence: CASSAGLAGVGTGELFF.

CDR3 DNA sequence: TGTGCCAGCAGCTCTAGGGAGACCGGGGAGCTGTTTTTT. Translation gives CASSSRETGELFF. The chain links TRBV7-9 to TRBJ2-2; D may be TRBD2 (5 bases). The CDR3 runs 13 residues. The V and J ends lost 4 bases and 5 bases respectively, with 8 bases between them. Germline CDR1 is SEHNR and CDR2 is FQNEAQ (reference sequence).

CDR3 in DNA: TGTGCCAGCAGGGCCGGCAGGGCTAAAACTACTAATGAAAAACTGTTTTTT. Its protein product is CASRAGRAKTTNEKLFF. V and J are TRBV27 and TRBJ1-4, with D maybe TRBD1 (5 bases). Germline CDR1 reads MNHEY; CDR2 reads SMNVEV (reference sequence). V lost 6 bases, J lost 2 bases, and 19 bases lay in between. CDR3 length: 17 residues.

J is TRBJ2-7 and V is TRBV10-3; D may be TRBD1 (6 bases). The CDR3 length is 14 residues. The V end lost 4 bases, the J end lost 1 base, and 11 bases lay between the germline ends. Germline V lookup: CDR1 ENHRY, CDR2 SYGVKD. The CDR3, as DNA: TGTGCCATCAGTGGGGTTGACAGGTCCTACGAGCAGTACTTC. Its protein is CAISGVDRSYEQYF.

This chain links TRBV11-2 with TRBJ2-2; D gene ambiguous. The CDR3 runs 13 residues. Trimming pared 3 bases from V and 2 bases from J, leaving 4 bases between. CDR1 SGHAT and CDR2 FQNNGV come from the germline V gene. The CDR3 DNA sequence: TGTGCCAGCAGCTTTACAAACACCGGGGAGCTGTTTTTT. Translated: CASSFTNTGELFF.

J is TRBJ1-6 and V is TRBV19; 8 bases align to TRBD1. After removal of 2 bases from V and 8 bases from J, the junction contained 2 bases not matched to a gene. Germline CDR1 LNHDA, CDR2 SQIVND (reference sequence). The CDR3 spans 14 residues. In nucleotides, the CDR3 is TGTGCCAGTAGTATACGGGGACAGGATTCACCCCTCCACTTT. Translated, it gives CASSIRGQDSPLHF.

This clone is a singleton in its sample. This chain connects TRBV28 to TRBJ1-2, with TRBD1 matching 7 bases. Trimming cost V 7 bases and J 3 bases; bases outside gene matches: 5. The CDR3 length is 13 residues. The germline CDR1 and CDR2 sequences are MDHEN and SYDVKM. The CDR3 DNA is TGTGCCAGCAACCCAGGGGGTCACTATGGCTACACCTTC. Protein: CASNPGGHYGYTF.

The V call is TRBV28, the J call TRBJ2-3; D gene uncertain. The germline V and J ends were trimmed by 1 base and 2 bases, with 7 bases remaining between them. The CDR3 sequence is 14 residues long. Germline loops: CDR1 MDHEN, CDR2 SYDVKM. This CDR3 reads CASSLSAYTDTQYF. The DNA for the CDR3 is TGTGCCAGCAGTTTATCTGCCTACACAGATACGCAGTATTTT.

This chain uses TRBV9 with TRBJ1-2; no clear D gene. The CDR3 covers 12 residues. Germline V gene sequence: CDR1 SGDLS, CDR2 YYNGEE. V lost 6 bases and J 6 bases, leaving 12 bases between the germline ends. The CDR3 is CASNRGGNGYTF. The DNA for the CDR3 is TGTGCCAGCAACCGGGGAGGGAATGGCTACACCTTC.

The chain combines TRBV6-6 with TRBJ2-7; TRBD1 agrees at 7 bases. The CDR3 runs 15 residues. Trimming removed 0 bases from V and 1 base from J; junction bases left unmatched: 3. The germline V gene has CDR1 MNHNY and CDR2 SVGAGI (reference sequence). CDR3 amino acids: CASSYSAGGSYEQYV. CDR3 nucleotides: TGTGCCAGCAGTTACTCTGCAGGGGGATCCTACGAGCAGTACGTC.

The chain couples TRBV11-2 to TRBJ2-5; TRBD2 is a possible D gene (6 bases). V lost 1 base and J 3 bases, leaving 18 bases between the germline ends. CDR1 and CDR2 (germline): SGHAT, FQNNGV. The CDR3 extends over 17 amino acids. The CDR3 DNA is TGTGCCAGCAGCTTAGCCCCGCGGGGCGGGTTGGAAGAGACCCAGTACTTC. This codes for CASSLAPRGGLEETQYF.

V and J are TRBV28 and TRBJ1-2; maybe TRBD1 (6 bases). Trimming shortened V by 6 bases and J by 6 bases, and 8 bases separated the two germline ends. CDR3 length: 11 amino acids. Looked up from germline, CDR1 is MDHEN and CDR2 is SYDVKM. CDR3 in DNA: TGTGCCAGCAGGCAGGGGAATGGCTACACCTTC. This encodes CASRQGNGYTF.

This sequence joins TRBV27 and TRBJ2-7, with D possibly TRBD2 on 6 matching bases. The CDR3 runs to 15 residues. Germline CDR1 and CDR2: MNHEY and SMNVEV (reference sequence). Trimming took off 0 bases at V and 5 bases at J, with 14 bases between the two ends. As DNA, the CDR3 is TGTGCCAGCAGTTTATCGCCGGGAGTAACAGACGAGCAGTACGTC. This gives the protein CASSLSPGVTDEQYV.

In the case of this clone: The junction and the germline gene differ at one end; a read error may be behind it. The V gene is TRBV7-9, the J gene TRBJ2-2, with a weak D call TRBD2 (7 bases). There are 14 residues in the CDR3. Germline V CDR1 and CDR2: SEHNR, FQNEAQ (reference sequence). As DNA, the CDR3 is TGTTCCAGCAGCACCGCGGGGGCCGGCGGGGAGCTGTTTTTT. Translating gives CSSSTAGAGGELFF.

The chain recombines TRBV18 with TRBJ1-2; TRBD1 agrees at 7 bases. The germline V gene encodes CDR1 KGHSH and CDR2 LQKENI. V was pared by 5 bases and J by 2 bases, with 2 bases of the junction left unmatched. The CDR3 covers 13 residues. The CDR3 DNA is TGTGCCAGCTCAGGGGGACAGAACTATGGCTACACCTTC. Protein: CASSGGQNYGYTF.

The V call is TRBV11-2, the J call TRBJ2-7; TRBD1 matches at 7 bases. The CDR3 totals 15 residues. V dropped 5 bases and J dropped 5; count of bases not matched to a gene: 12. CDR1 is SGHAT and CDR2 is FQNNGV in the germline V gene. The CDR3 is CASSLDRRFLDEQYF. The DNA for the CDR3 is TGTGCCAGCAGCCTGGACAGGCGATTCCTGGACGAGCAGTACTTC.

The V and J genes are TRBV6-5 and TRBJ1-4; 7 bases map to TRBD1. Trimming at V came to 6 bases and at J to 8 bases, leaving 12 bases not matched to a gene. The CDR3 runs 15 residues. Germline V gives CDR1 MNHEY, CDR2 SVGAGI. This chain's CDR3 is CASSPTGAVVEKLFF. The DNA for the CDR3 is TGTGCCAGCAGCCCAACAGGGGCGGTAGTCGAAAAACTGTTTTTT.

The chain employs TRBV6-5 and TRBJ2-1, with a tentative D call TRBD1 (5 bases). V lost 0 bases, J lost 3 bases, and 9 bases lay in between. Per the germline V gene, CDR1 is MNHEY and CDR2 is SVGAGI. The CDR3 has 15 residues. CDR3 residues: CASSYSNQGYNEQFF. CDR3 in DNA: TGTGCCAGCAGTTACTCGAACCAGGGCTACAATGAGCAGTTCTTC.

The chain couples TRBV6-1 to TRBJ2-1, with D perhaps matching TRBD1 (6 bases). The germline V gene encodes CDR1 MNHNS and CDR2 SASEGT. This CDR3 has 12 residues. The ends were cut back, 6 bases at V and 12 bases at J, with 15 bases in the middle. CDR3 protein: CASREDSWRQFF. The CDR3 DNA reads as TGTGCCAGCAGGGAGGACAGTTGGAGGCAGTTCTTC.

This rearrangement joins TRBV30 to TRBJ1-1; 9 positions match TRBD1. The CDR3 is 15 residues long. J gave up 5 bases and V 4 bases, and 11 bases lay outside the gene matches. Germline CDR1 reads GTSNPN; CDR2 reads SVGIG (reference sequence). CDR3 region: CAWTLLDRGGTEAFF. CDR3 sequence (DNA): TGTGCCTGGACCCTACTGGACAGGGGAGGGACTGAAGCTTTCTTT.

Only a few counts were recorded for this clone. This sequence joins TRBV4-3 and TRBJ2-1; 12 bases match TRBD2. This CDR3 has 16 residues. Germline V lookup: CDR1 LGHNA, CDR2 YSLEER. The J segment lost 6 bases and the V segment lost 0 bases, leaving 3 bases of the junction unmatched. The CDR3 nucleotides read TGCGCCAGCAGCCAAGAGACTAGCGGGAGCTTCAATGAGCAGTTCTTC. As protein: CASSQETSGSFNEQFF.

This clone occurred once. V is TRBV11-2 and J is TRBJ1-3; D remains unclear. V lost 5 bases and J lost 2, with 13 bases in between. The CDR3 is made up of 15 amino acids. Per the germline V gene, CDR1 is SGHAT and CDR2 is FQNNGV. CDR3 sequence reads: CASSLGEAAGNTIYF. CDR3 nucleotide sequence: TGTGCCAGCAGCCTAGGTGAGGCAGCTGGAAACACCATATATTTT.

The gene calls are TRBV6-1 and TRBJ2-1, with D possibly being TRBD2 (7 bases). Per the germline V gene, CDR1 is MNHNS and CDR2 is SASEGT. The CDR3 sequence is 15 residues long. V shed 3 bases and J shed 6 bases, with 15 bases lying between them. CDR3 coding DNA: TGTGCCAGCAGTGACAGGGGAGGCGGGGGCAATGAGCAGTTCTTC. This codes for CASSDRGGGGNEQFF.

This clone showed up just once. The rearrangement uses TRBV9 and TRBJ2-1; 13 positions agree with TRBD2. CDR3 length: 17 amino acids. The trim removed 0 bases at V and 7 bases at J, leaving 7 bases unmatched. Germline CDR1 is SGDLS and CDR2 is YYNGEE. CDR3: CASSVATGLAGRNEQFF. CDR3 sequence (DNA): TGTGCCAGCAGCGTAGCTACGGGACTAGCGGGGCGAAATGAGCAGTTCTTC.